This entry lists 19 T cell receptor beta chains sequenced from one sample in a study of memory CD4+ T cells and cytomegalovirus serostatus. TCRdb's table, derived via immunoSEQ multiplex PCR, lists solely in-frame clones and lacks some. The sample shows about 47,000 clones, around 76% of them seen only once. The sort gate was single viable CD3+CD4+CD8-CD45RO+ cells for memory CD4+ T cells. Sequencing used memory CD4+ T cells from blood. The source is an adult in good health and CMV-seropositive.

CDR3: CASSTYTGMWTEAFF. CDR3 coding DNA: TGTGCCAGCAGCACCTACACAGGAATGTGGACTGAAGCTTTCTTT. The chain has TRBV12-1 and TRBJ1-1; the DNA was not compared with TRBD1, the D call given in the table. TRBV12-1 is deemed a pseudogene. The CDR3 covers 15 residues.

The V call is TRBV29-1, the J call TRBJ1-3, with D tentatively TRBD1 (5 bases). V was pared by 5 bases and J by 8 bases, with 16 bases between. The CDR3 contains 13 residues. Germline-derived CDR1 and CDR2 are SQVTM and ANQGSEA. The CDR3: CSVSTLGGDTIYF. The CDR3 region has the DNA TGCAGCGTTTCGACACTGGGAGGGGACACCATATATTTT.

The chain recombines TRBV6-1 with TRBJ2-7, with D unclear. Germline CDR1 reads MNHNS; CDR2 reads SASEGT. The V end was cut by 2 bases, the J end by 4 bases, with 9 bases between. This CDR3 comprises 13 residues. Here the CDR3 DNA reads TGTGCCAGCAGTGAACTCTCGGGTTACGAGCAGTACTTC. The encoded protein is CASSELSGYEQYF.

This clone was counted between two and nine times. The chain employs TRBV7-8 and TRBJ2-3, with 11 bases identical to TRBD2. V gave up 5 bases and J gave up 0 bases; unmatched junction bases: 7. The CDR3 runs to 17 residues. Germline CDR1 and CDR2: SGHVS and FQNEAQ. The CDR3 loop reads CASSPRLAGTSTDTQYF. In DNA, the CDR3 is TGTGCCAGCAGCCCAAGACTAGCGGGGACTAGCACAGATACGCAGTATTTT. The full variable domain, its missing parts supplied by reference TRBV7-8 and TRBJ2-3, is GAGVSQSPRYKVAKRGQDVALRCDPISGHVSLFWYQQALGQGPEFLTYFQNEAQLDKSGLPSDRFFAERPEGSVSTLKIQRTQQEDSAVYLCASSPRLAGTSTDTQYFGPGTRLTVL.

This sequence joins TRBV9 and TRBJ2-7; D gene unclear. Per germline, CDR1 SGDLS and CDR2 YYNGEE. V lost 1 base, J lost 4 bases, and 18 bases lay in between. The length of the CDR3 is 16 residues. DNA for the CDR3: TGTGCCAGCAGCGTAATATGGTATGGCAGGCAATACGAGCAGTACTTC. Its protein product is CASSVIWYGRQYEQYF.

A word on this clone: Mismatch with germline at one junction end may stem from a read error. This rearrangement joins TRBV7-7 to TRBJ2-7, with D uncertain. CDR1 is SSHAT and CDR2 is FNYEAQ in the germline V gene (reference sequence). This CDR3 contains 14 residues. CDR3 DNA: TGTGCTAGCAGCCCGAGTGGCAACTCCTACGAGCAGTACTTC. It specifies CASSPSGNSYEQYF.

J is TRBJ2-7 and V is TRBV5-6; D unresolved. The CDR3 runs 12 residues. From germline, CDR1 is SGHDT and CDR2 YYEEEE. V gave up 3 bases and J gave up 2 bases, with 6 bases separating them. DNA for the CDR3: TGTGCCAGCAGCTCCTTAGCCTACGAGCAGTACTTC. This codes for CASSSLAYEQYF.

The chain links TRBV6-1 to TRBJ2-1, with D possibly TRBD1 on 5 matching bases. V was pared by 7 bases and J by 4 bases, with 8 bases between. Germline V gene sequence: CDR1 MNHNS, CDR2 SASEGT. The CDR3 spans 12 residues. The CDR3 loop reads CASTDRYNEQFF. For the CDR3, the DNA is TGTGCCAGCACCGACAGATACAATGAGCAGTTCTTC.

Only one count was recorded for this clone. The V call is TRBV5-1, the J call TRBJ2-2, with 9 bases that match TRBD2. The trim removed 3 bases at V and 1 base at J, leaving 4 bases unmatched. There are 16 residues in the CDR3. Germline V lookup: CDR1 SGHRS, CDR2 YFSETQ. The CDR3 spells CASSSLAGVNTGELFF. The CDR3 DNA sequence: TGCGCCAGCAGCTCCTTAGCGGGGGTGAACACCGGGGAGCTGTTTTTT.

The chain is built from TRBV19 and TRBJ2-2; 7 bases are shared with TRBD1. The CDR3 runs to 17 residues. Germline loops: CDR1 LNHDA, CDR2 SQIVND (reference sequence). Germline trimming cut 2 bases from V and 7 bases from J; bases unmatched to any gene: 13. The CDR3 region is CASSIKKGATGFGELFF. CDR3 in DNA: TGTGCCAGTAGTATAAAGAAGGGGGCCACCGGCTTCGGGGAGCTGTTTTTT.

This clone was seen only a few times. The gene calls are TRBV7-8 and TRBJ2-5, with TRBD1 identical over 7 bases. Germline V gene data show CDR1 as SGHVS and CDR2 as FQNEAQ. CDR3 size: 19 residues. V shed 8 bases, J shed 6 bases, and the junction held 27 bases outside the gene matches. The CDR3 sequence: CASQGGRRLSILDLKTQYF. Written as DNA, the CDR3 is TGTGCCAGCCAAGGGGGCCGCCGGCTTAGTATACTAGACTTAAAGACCCAGTACTTC.

The chain is built from TRBV19 and TRBJ1-5, with TRBD1 identical over 7 bases. Germline CDR1 LNHDA, CDR2 SQIVND (reference sequence). V lost 5 bases and J lost 7; bases outside the gene matches: 11. The CDR3 is 15 residues long. CDR3 residues: CASSPGTVGVQPQHF. DNA of the CDR3: TGTGCCAGTAGTCCCGGGACAGTGGGAGTCCAGCCCCAGCATTTT.

The chain carries TRBV6-6 and TRBJ1-3, with 7 bases aligning to TRBD1. The CDR3 covers 15 residues. With 0 bases clipped from V and 5 bases from J, the junction kept 4 bases outside the gene matches. In germline, CDR1 is MNHNY, CDR2 SVGAGI (reference sequence). The CDR3 spells CASSYSGQTRNTIYF. The CDR3 DNA is TGTGCCAGCAGTTACTCGGGACAGACCCGAAACACCATATATTTT.

The chain uses TRBV6-6 and TRBJ1-2; 8 bases map to TRBD1. V dropped 2 bases and J dropped 5; count of bases not matched to a gene: 4. From germline, CDR1 is MNHNY and CDR2 SVGAGI (reference sequence). This CDR3 spans 14 amino acids. Here the CDR3 DNA reads TGTGCCAGCAGTTACCCGGACAGGGCTTATGGCTACACCTTC. Translation gives CASSYPDRAYGYTF.

The CDR3 loop reads CASSARLAGGNEQFF. CDR3 nucleotides: TGTGCCAGCAGCGCCCGACTAGCGGGGGGCAATGAGCAGTTCTTC. V gene TRBV9 combines with J gene TRBJ2-1; 13 nucleotides match TRBD2. Germline V CDR1 and CDR2: SGDLS, YYNGEE. This CDR3 region has 15 residues. J lost 6 bases, V lost 3 bases, and 3 bases had no gene match.

DNA of the CDR3: TGTGCCAGCAGCTTAGAATGGGGGCAGACTCACTATGGCTACACCTTC. Translation: CASSLEWGQTHYGYTF. The rearrangement links TRBV7-8 to TRBJ1-2, with D possibly matching TRBD1 (6 bases). V was pared by 1 base and J by 3 bases, with 15 bases between. The CDR3 is made up of 16 amino acids. Germline V gene lookup returns CDR1 SGHVS and CDR2 FQNEAQ. Complete variable domain (other parts from reference TRBV7-8 and TRBJ1-2): GAGVSQSPRYKVAKRGQDVALRCDPISGHVSLFWYQQALGQGPEFLTYFQNEAQLDKSGLPSDRFFAERPEGSVSTLKIQRTQQEDSAVYLCASSLEWGQTHYGYTFGSGTRLTVV.

This clone was observed at least ten times. The chain recombines TRBV7-2 with TRBJ1-4; a weak D match, TRBD1 (5 bases). The CDR3 extends over 16 amino acids. V lost 6 bases and J lost 6, with 20 bases in between. The germline gives CDR1 SGHTA, CDR2 FQGNSA. CDR3 amino acids: CASSPDFDSLYEKLFF. In nucleotides, the CDR3 is TGTGCCAGCAGTCCCGATTTCGACAGCCTCTATGAAAAACTGTTTTTT.

The chain has TRBV7-8 and TRBJ2-7, with D possibly matching TRBD1 (6 bases). The CDR3 spans 15 residues. CDR1 is SGHVS and CDR2 is FQNEAQ in the germline V gene. V shed 5 bases and J shed 3 bases, with 17 bases lying between them. The CDR3 loop reads CASSLLPGHYYEQYF. The CDR3 DNA is TGTGCCAGCAGCCTATTACCGGGACACTACTACGAGCAGTACTTC.

The rearrangement uses TRBV4-2 and TRBJ2-7; 9 bases fit TRBD2. CDR3 size: 17 residues. Germline lookup yields CDR1 LGHNA and CDR2 YNFKEQ. V lost 0 bases, J lost 3 bases, and 9 bases stayed unmatched. CDR3 protein: CASSQDPASGDDYEQYF. The DNA for the CDR3 is TGTGCCAGCAGCCAAGATCCGGCTAGCGGGGACGACTACGAGCAGTACTTC.